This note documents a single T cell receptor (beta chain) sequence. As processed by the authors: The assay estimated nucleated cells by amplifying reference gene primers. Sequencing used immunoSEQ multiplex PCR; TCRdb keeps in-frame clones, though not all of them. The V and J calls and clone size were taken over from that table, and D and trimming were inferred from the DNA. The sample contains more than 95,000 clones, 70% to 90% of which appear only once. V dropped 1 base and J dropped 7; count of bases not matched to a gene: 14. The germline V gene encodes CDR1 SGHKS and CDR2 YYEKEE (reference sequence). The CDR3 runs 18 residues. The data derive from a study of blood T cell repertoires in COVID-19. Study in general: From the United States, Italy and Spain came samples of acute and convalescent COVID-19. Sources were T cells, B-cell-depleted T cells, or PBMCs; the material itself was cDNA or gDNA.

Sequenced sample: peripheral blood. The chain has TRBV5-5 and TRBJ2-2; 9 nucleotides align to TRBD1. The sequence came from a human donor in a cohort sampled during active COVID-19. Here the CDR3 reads CASSLSPPGQGTDGELFF. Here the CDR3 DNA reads TGTGCCAGCAGCTTGTCACCTCCGGGACAGGGAACCGACGGGGAGCTGTTTTTT.